The clone carrying this T cell receptor (beta chain) was recorded many times. Its antigen is unknown. These data come from a study of T-cell reconstitution after alpha-beta-depleted transplantation in children. Trimming took off 4 bases at V and 4 bases at J, with 18 bases between the two ends. Germline assignment: CDR1 SGHRS and CDR2 YFSETQ. CDR3 length: 16 amino acids. Preparing the TCRbeta library involved the use of unique molecular identifiers. One entry per CDR3 protein results from TCRdb running MiXCR on the PCR reads. The profile covers around 700,000 distinct CDR3 sequences, with roughly 14% appearing a single time and approximately 0.8% taken by the ten largest. Broader study findings: Two months or so post-transplant, alpha-beta T cells reportedly derived from several hundred expanded graft clones.

This specimen consisted of PBMCs, obtained before TCRalphabeta/CD19-depleted stem cell transplant. The source of this sequence is a girl aged 2-15 years with congenital amegakaryocytic thrombocytopenia, due to receive a stem cell transplant. The V gene is TRBV5-1, the J gene TRBJ2-1; tentatively, D is TRBD2 (6 bases). The CDR3 region is CASSLRLDNRYNEQFF. CDR3 nucleotide sequence: TGCGCCAGCAGCCTCAGACTAGACAATAGATACAATGAGCAGTTCTTC.